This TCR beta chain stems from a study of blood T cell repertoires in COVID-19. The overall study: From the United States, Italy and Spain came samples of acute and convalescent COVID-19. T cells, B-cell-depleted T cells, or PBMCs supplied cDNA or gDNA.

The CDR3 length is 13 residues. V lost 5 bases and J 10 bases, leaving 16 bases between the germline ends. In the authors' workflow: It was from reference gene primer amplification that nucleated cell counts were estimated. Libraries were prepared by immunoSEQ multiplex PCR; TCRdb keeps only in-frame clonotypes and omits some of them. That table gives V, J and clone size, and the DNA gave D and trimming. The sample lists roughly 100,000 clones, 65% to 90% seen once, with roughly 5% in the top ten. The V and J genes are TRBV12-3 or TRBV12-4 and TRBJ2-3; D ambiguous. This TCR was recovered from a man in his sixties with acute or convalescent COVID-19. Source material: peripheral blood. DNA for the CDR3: TGTGCCAGCAGTGCCCGTGGAGACCGTTCGCAGTATTTT. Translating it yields CASSARGDRSQYF.